Listed below are T cell receptor beta chains from one sample, sequenced in a study of blood T cell repertoires in COVID-19. Clones were read by immunoSEQ multiplex PCR, and TCRdb kept only the in-frame ones, dropping some. Found here are around 60,000 clones, 72% of them singletons; the top ten hold around 4.4%. What was sequenced was peripheral blood. Receptors originate from a woman aged 70-85 years with COVID-19, enrolled during active disease. Both conserved end residues are part of each CDR3.

cdr3_aa: CASSPDPPGNSPLHF
v_call: TRBV5-4
j_call: TRBJ1-6

cdr3_aa: CASSNGQGRSYGYTF
v_call: TRBV5-4
j_call: TRBJ1-2

cdr3_aa: CASSPRGLVYEQYF
v_call: TRBV3-1/TRBV3-2
j_call: TRBJ2-7

cdr3_aa: CASSRRGQGIGYEQYF
v_call: TRBV7-9
j_call: TRBJ2-7

cdr3_aa: CASTPGQGGYEQYF
v_call: TRBV10-2
j_call: TRBJ2-7

cdr3_aa: CASSRDRVDEKLFF
v_call: TRBV14
j_call: TRBJ1-4

cdr3_aa: CAISEPTLYNEQFF
v_call: TRBV10-3
j_call: TRBJ2-1

cdr3_aa: CASSADRGGSNQPQHF
v_call: TRBV19
j_call: TRBJ1-5

cdr3_aa: CASSYPKRTNTPYEQYF
v_call: TRBV6-2/TRBV6-3
j_call: TRBJ2-7

cdr3_aa: CASSALLEGSPLHF
v_call: TRBV9
j_call: TRBJ1-6

cdr3_aa: CASSLAGSTDTQYF
v_call: TRBV7-8
j_call: TRBJ2-3

cdr3_aa: CASSRTGTGDYGYTF
v_call: TRBV6-5
j_call: TRBJ1-2

cdr3_aa: CAPRTGTYTF
v_call: TRBV23-1
j_call: TRBJ1-2

cdr3_aa: CASTPPPGRGTGELFF
v_call: TRBV6-6
j_call: TRBJ2-2

cdr3_aa: CASSQTGTGFLNEKLFF
v_call: TRBV4-1
j_call: TRBJ1-4

cdr3_aa: CASSPRDRVYNSPLHF
v_call: TRBV18
j_call: TRBJ1-6

cdr3_aa: CASMEGGGLGEKLFF
v_call: TRBV19
j_call: TRBJ1-4

cdr3_aa: CASTRGIRTNEKLFF
v_call: TRBV7-9
j_call: TRBJ1-4

cdr3_aa: CAISERASGGVRETQYF
v_call: TRBV10-3
j_call: TRBJ2-5

cdr3_aa: CATSRSRAAGYTF
v_call: TRBV24-1
j_call: TRBJ1-2

cdr3_aa: CAWSVQGKAKNIQYF
v_call: TRBV30
j_call: TRBJ2-4

cdr3_aa: CASRPEGRGAYEQYF
v_call: TRBV21-1
j_call: TRBJ2-7

cdr3_aa: CASSPTGMRNQPQHF
v_call: TRBV6-2/TRBV6-3
j_call: TRBJ1-5

cdr3_aa: CASSPDRGNQPQHF
v_call: TRBV5-6
j_call: TRBJ1-5

cdr3_aa: CASSQGGSLGELFF
v_call: TRBV3-1/TRBV3-2
j_call: TRBJ2-2

cdr3_aa: CASSLRGGRRSGNTIYF
v_call: TRBV13
j_call: TRBJ1-3